These T cell receptor beta chains were read from a single sample in a study of OX40 agonist ivuxolimab in advanced cancers. Measured with immunoSEQ multiplex PCR; TCRdb has only the in-frame clones, and not every one. The sample holds about 53,000 clones, about 88% seen once. Sequencing was performed on CD4+ or CD8+ T cells sorted from blood, taken in a trial of the OX40 agonist ivuxolimab. These receptor sequences come from an adult with an advanced solid tumor such as melanoma, head and neck, liver or kidney cancer. Each CDR3 is given with its conserved first and last residue. A D gene is named only where the DNA matches it firmly. Clone size is shown for a subset of rows, as once, few, many or a class of expanded clone.

d_gene	j_gene	v_gene	abundance	CDR3aa	CDR3nt
TRBD1	TRBJ1-1	TRBV19	-	CASSISATGAAMMLF	TGTGCCAGTAGTATTTCGGCGACAGGGGCCGCAATGATGCTCTTT
TRBD1	TRBJ2-7	TRBV28	-	CASSSPHRGNSYEQYF	TGTGCCAGCAGTTCCCCTCACAGGGGGAACTCCTACGAGCAGTACTTC
TRBD1	TRBJ1-1	TRBV7-2	-	CASSLGTRTGEAFF	TGTGCCAGCAGCTTGGGGACTCGGACAGGGGAAGCTTTCTTT
-	TRBJ2-7	TRBV6-6	-	CASSYLPGNEQYF	TGTGCCAGCAGTTACTTACCCGGGAACGAGCAGTACTTC
-	TRBJ1-2	TRBV7-2	-	CASSFPGSGYTF	TGTGCCAGCAGCTTTCCAGGGTCCGGCTACACCTTC
-	TRBJ1-5	TRBV6-1	-	CASSGGQVSNQPQHF	TGTGCCAGCAGCGGGGGACAAGTTAGCAATCAGCCCCAGCATTTT
TRBD1	TRBJ1-1	TRBV6-1	once	CASSEVNQGVWPEAFF	TGTGCCAGCAGTGAAGTCAACCAGGGGGTATGGCCTGAAGCTTTCTTT
-	TRBJ2-7	TRBV30	-	CAWSVGHEQYF	TGTGCCTGGAGTGTGGGCCACGAGCAGTACTTC
-	TRBJ2-7	TRBV7-8	-	CASSLATRGVIGYEQYF	TGTGCCAGCAGCTTAGCGACCCGGGGAGTAATTGGGTACGAGCAGTACTTC
-	TRBJ1-6	TRBV10-2	-	CASSLTGDNSPLHF	TGCGCCAGCAGCTTGACAGGAGATAATTCACCCCTCCACTTT
-	TRBJ2-3	TRBV9	once	CASSFQGISDTQYF	TGTGCCAGCAGCTTTCAGGGGATTTCAGATACGCAGTATTTT
TRBD2	TRBJ2-3	TRBV6-1	-	CASSDMGREVVDTQYF	TGTGCCAGCAGTGACATGGGGCGGGAGGTCGTCGATACGCAGTATTTT
-	TRBJ1-2	TRBV21-1	-	CASRNHGQDHIGGYTF	TGTGCCAGCAGGAACCACGGACAGGATCACATCGGTGGCTACACCTTC
-	TRBJ2-7	TRBV10-3	once	CAISDSPEVGQYF	TGTGCCATCAGTGACAGCCCGGAGGTGGGGCAGTACTTC
-	TRBJ2-7	TRBV19	-	CASSRGDSRHEQYF	TGTGCCAGTAGTAGGGGGGACAGTCGCCACGAGCAGTACTTC
-	TRBJ2-1	TRBV5-1	-	CASSKDREGNEQFF	TGCGCCAGCAGCAAAGACAGAGAGGGCAATGAGCAGTTCTTC
-	TRBJ1-1	TRBV7-2	once	CASTLQPSNTEAFF	TGTGCCAGCACCCTACAGCCGAGCAACACTGAAGCTTTCTTT
TRBD2	TRBJ2-7	TRBV7-9	-	CASSSWTSVSYEQYF	TGTGCCAGCAGCTCTTGGACTAGCGTGTCCTACGAGCAGTACTTC
-	TRBJ2-4	TRBV28	-	CASSPPGLAKNIQYF	TGTGCCAGCAGTCCCCCGGGGCTAGCCAAAAACATTCAGTACTTC
-	TRBJ2-7	TRBV19	-	CASSKSGWTRPSYEQYF	TGTGCCAGTAGTAAATCCGGTTGGACGCGGCCTTCCTACGAGCAGTACTTC
-	TRBJ2-7	TRBV2	-	CASSAEDEQYF	TGTGCCAGCAGTGCAGAGGACGAGCAGTACTTC
-	TRBJ1-3	TRBV10-3	-	CAISESKEGPVSGNTIYF	TGTGCCATCAGTGAGTCAAAAGAAGGGCCCGTCTCTGGAAACACCATATATTTT
TRBD2	TRBJ2-1	TRBV5-4	-	CASSLASGAYNEQFF	TGTGCCAGCAGCTTGGCCAGCGGGGCCTACAATGAGCAGTTCTTC
-	TRBJ2-1	TRBV5-1	-	CASSAGTHNEQFF	TGCGCCAGCAGCGCCGGGACTCACAATGAGCAGTTCTTC
-	TRBJ2-1	TRBV21-1	-	CASSKEYDRLDSSSYNEQFF	TGTGCCAGCAGCAAAGAATACGACAGGCTAGACTCGAGCTCCTACAATGAGCAGTTCTTC
-	TRBJ2-1	TRBV7-2	-	CASSLVSMGNEQFF	TGTGCCAGCAGCTTAGTGAGTATGGGGAATGAGCAGTTCTTC
-	TRBJ1-2	TRBV28	-	CASRPTVVDGYTF	TGTGCCAGCAGACCCACAGTGGTCGATGGCTACACCTTC
-	TRBJ2-5	TRBV20-1	-	CSGAGQETQYF	TGCAGTGGGGCAGGCCAAGAGACCCAGTACTTC
TRBD2	TRBJ2-7	TRBV7-2	few	CASSLGGSPYF	TGTGCCAGCAGCTTGGGCGGGAGCCCGTACTTC
-	TRBJ1-1	TRBV6-6	-	CASSAVENTEAFF	TGTGCCAGCTCGGCGGTGGAGAACACTGAAGCTTTCTTT
TRBD2	TRBJ2-7	TRBV6-5	-	CASRKRESAYEQYF	TGTGCCAGCAGGAAGCGGGAGTCGGCCTACGAGCAATACTTC
TRBD2	TRBJ2-7	TRBV10-3	-	CASSPQLALSYEQYF	TGTGCCAGCAGTCCCCAACTAGCGCTTTCCTACGAGCAGTACTTC
-	TRBJ1-1	TRBV6-5	-	CATQGFMGTEAFF	TGTGCCACTCAGGGTTTTATGGGCACTGAAGCTTTCTTT
-	TRBJ2-5	TRBV5-1	-	CASRSGGSEETQYF	TGCGCCAGCAGGTCAGGGGGGAGCGAGGAGACCCAGTACTTC
-	TRBJ2-7	TRBV27	-	CASSFTPGRYEQYF	TGTGCCAGCAGTTTCACACCGGGCCGTTACGAGCAGTACTTC
-	TRBJ1-2	TRBV18	-	CASSPGANYGYTF	TGTGCCAGCTCACCAGGGGCCAACTATGGCTACACCTTC
-	TRBJ2-5	TRBV7-2	-	CASSQGGHPYQETQYF	TGTGCCAGCAGCCAGGGGGGACACCCTTACCAAGAGACCCAGTACTTC
-	TRBJ2-2	TRBV6-1	-	CASSGFGGEGHTGELFF	TGTGCCAGCAGTGGGTTTGGGGGAGAAGGTCACACCGGGGAGCTGTTTTTT
TRBD1	TRBJ1-2	TRBV28	-	CASTDPGQGISYGYTF	TGTGCCAGCACCGACCCGGGACAGGGCATCTCTTATGGCTACACCTTC
-	TRBJ1-5	TRBV18	few	CASSSTSVQEPQHF	TGTGCCAGCTCATCAACTTCCGTACAGGAGCCCCAGCATTTT
-	TRBJ2-3	TRBV19	-	CASSWGTGTQYF	TGTGCCAGTAGTTGGGGCACGGGTACGCAGTATTTT
TRBD2	TRBJ2-3	TRBV4-1	-	CASSQDFAGGPLDTQYF	TGCGCCAGCAGCCAAGACTTCGCGGGAGGGCCTCTAGATACGCAGTATTTT
TRBD1	TRBJ1-4	TRBV18	-	CASSPNPTGGYEKLFF	TGTGCCAGCTCACCAAACCCCACAGGGGGCTATGAAAAACTGTTTTTT
-	TRBJ1-5	TRBV2	-	CASSSSDGAGQPQHF	TGTGCCAGCAGTTCCTCGGACGGGGCCGGGCAGCCCCAGCATTTT
-	TRBJ2-7	TRBV6-1	few	CASSESNRDEQYF	TGTGCCAGCAGTGAGAGCAATCGGGACGAGCAGTACTTC
-	TRBJ1-2	TRBV5-1	-	CASSPGGPNYGYTF	TGCGCCAGCAGCCCCGGGGGGCCTAACTATGGCTACACCTTC
-	TRBJ1-2	TRBV7-9	-	CATGPGVGYTF	TGTGCCACTGGGCCAGGGGTTGGCTACACCTTC
-	TRBJ2-2	TRBV7-9	-	CASSKNTGELFF	TGTGCCAGCAGCAAAAACACCGGGGAGCTGTTTTTT
-	TRBJ1-4	TRBV19	-	CASSPPGINEKLFF	TGTGCCAGTAGTCCTCCGGGTATTAATGAAAAACTGTTTTTT
TRBD1	TRBJ1-1	TRBV28	-	CASRLGQAEAFF	TGTGCCAGCAGACTCGGACAGGCTGAAGCTTTCTTT
-	TRBJ2-1	TRBV11-3	-	CASSSQGTGGSNEQFF	TGTGCCAGCAGCTCGCAGGGGACCGGAGGAAGCAATGAGCAGTTCTTC
-	TRBJ2-5	TRBV4-1	-	CASSRTGFEETQYF	TGCGCCAGCAGCCGAACAGGGTTTGAAGAGACCCAGTACTTC
-	TRBJ2-5	TRBV2	-	CASSSHTQETQYF	TGTGCCAGCAGTTCTCATACCCAAGAGACCCAGTACTTC
-	TRBJ2-7	TRBV7-9	-	CASSKSGGYEQYF	TGTGCCAGCAGCAAGAGCGGCGGCTACGAGCAGTACTTC
-	TRBJ1-1	TRBV18	-	CASSLRGVNTEAFF	TGTGCCAGCTCACTCAGGGGTGTGAACACTGAAGCTTTCTTT